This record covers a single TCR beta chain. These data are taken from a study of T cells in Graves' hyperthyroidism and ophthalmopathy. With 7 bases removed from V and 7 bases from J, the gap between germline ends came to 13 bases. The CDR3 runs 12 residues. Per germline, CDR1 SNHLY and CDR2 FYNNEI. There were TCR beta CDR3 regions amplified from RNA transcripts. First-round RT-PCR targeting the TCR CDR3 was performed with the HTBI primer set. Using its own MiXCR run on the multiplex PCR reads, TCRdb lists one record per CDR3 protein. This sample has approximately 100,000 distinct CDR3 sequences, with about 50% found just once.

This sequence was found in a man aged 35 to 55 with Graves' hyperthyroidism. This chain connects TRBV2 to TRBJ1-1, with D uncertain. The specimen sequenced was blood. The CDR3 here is CASNWVYFEAFF. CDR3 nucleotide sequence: TGTGCCAGCAATTGGGTCTACTTTGAAGCTTTCTTT.